This entry describes one TCR beta chain. This record comes from a study of T cells in Graves' hyperthyroidism and ophthalmopathy. Amplification yielded TCR beta CDR3 regions, with RNA transcripts as the source. The TCR CDR3 was amplified in a first-round RT-PCR using the HTBI primer set. TCRdb ran MiXCR on the multiplex PCR reads and lists one entry per CDR3 protein. This table has fewer than 250,000 distinct CDR3 sequences, about 15% appearing once. The TCR originated in a young woman with Graves' ophthalmopathy. Material for sequencing was blood.

The CDR3 coding sequence is TGTGCCAGCAGCTTGGGACACCGCTCTGGGGCCAACGTCCTGACTTTC. Its translation: CASSLGHRSGANVLTF. The chain couples TRBV5-6 to TRBJ2-6; D not resolved. Deletions cut 0 bases from V and 0 bases from J, with 7 bases between. CDR1 is SGHDT and CDR2 is YYEEEE in the germline V gene. The CDR3 is 16 amino acids.